The sequence of this TCR beta chain was determined in a study of CD8+CD57+ T cells in acquired aplastic anemia (dated by TCRdb to 2017 to 2018). Describing the broader study: A mean of 3.2 ug of DNA, ranging from roughly 0.18 to 30 ug, was extracted from sorted CD4+ and CD8+ cells. A CD8+CD57+ expansion meant a frequency higher than the mean frequency seen in healthy subjects. What the research found in general, with its limitations: About 30 CD8+ CDR3 sequences were found in both patients and controls but appeared to be highly expressed in patients and within the immunodominant clones of the patients. No significant difference in CD8+ Simpson's diversity was found between patients and healthy controls (P=0.060).

Expansion of CD8+CD57+ cells had been shown by flow cytometry in the patients chosen for sequencing. Severe acquired aplastic anemia was diagnosed in all patients according to International Study of Aplastic Anemia and Agranulocytosis and Camitta criteria. Patients had received no therapy at the time of blood sampling. In this study, sorted CD4+ and CD8+ T cells from the blood of healthy subjects and of severe aplastic anemia patients had their TCR repertoires deep-sequenced. Patients were enrolled in the USA under clinicaltrials.gov protocols 00001620, 01623167, 00001397, 00071045, 00081523 and 00961064. Ficoll-Paque density gradient centrifugation was used to isolate peripheral blood mononuclear cells. Before DNA extraction, CD4+ and CD8+ T cells were sorted with FACS or magnetic beads. Genomic DNA was used as template for profiling of TCR beta VDJ combinations and CDR3 sequences. An Illumina HiSeq 2000 was the platform used for TCR repertoire sequencing. On the study's bioinformatics: Repertoires were assessed using TRBV/TRBJ rearrangement plots, CDR3 size and DJ length profiles, and Simpson's diversity index. The immunodominant clone was defined as the most abundant DNA sequence in deep sequencing data. CDR3 amino acid sequences were screened for sharing across subjects and compared with published repertoires and the VDJdb database. Using fastp at Q25 and MiXCR, TCRdb reprocessed the public reads and kept productive beta chains. Under each unique CDR3 protein, matching rows form one entry showing the most common genes and DNA. The V and J calls come from TCRdb's annotation, not from the publication. The sample contains under 500,000 distinct CDR3 sequences, less than 35% of them found a single time. Less than 1% of the sample belongs to the ten largest clones.

This clonotype appeared a few times. Its recognized antigen is unknown. Base qualities were left out, and no much larger clone turns up one base away. Taken from cysteine to phenylalanine, the CDR3 has 14 residues. Only the CDR3 DNA is retained, 42 bases long and in frame from the first base. Between the V and J ends, shortened by 10 bases and 4 bases respectively, the junction contains 17 bases. CDR1 and CDR2 (SEHNR, FQNEAQ) derive from the germline V gene (reference sequence). The origin of this receptor is a human donor with aplastic anemia. Sequencing was performed on sorted CD4+, CD8+, or CD8+CD57+ T cells (not recorded which) from PBMCs. The chain is made from TRBV7-9 and TRBJ2-1; the best D guess is TRBD2, with 6 bases matching. The base sequence is TGTGCCATCACCGATCTAGCGCCTTACAATGAGCAGTTCTTC. Its product reads: CAITDLAPYNEQFF.